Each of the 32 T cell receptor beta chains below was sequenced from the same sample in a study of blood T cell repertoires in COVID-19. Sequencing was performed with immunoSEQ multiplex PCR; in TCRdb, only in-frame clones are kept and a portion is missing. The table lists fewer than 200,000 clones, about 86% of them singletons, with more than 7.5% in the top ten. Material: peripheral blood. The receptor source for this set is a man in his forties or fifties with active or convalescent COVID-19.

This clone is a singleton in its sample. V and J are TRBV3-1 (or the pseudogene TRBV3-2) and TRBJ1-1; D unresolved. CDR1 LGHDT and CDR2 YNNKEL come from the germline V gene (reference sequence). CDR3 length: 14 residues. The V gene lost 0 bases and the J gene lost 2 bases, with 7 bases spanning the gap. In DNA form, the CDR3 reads TGTGCCAGCAGCCAAGAGGGCTCAAACACTGAAGCTTTCTTT. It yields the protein CASSQEGSNTEAFF.

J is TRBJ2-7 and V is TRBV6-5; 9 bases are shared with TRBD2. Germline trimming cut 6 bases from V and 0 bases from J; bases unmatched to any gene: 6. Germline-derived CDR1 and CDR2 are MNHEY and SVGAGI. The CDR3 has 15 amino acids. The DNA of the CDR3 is TGTGCCAGCAGCCCCAGCGGGAGGTTCTCCTACGAGCAGTACTTC. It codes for CASSPSGRFSYEQYF.

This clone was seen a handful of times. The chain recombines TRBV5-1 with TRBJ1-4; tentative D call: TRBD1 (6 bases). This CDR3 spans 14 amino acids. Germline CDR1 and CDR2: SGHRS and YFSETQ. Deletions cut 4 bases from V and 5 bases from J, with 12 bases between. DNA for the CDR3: TGCGCCAGCAGCATGGACAGTCGGAATGAAAAACTGTTTTTT. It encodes CASSMDSRNEKLFF.

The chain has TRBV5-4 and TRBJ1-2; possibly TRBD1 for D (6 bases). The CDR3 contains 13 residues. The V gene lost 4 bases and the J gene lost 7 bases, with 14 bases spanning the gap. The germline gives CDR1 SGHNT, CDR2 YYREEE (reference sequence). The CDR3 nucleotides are TGTGCCAGCAGCCAAGACAGGTTCAGTGGCTACACCTTC. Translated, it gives CASSQDRFSGYTF.

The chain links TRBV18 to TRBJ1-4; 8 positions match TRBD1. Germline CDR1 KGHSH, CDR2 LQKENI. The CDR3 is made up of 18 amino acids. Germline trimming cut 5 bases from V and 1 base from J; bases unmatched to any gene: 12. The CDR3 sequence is CASSSGQGDVETNEKLFF. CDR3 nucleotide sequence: TGTGCCAGCTCATCTGGACAGGGAGACGTGGAAACTAATGAAAAACTGTTTTTT.

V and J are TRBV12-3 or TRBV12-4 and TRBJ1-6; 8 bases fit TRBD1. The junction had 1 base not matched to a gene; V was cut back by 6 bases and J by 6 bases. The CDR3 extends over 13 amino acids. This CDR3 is CASRTGGNSPLHF. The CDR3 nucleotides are TGTGCCAGCAGAACAGGGGGTAATTCACCCCTCCACTTT.

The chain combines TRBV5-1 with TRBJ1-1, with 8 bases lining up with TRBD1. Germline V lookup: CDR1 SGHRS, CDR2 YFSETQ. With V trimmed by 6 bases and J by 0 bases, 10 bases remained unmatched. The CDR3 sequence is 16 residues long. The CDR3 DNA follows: TGCGCCAGCACGGCACAGGGGGTTACGATGAACACTGAAGCTTTCTTT. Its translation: CASTAQGVTMNTEAFF.

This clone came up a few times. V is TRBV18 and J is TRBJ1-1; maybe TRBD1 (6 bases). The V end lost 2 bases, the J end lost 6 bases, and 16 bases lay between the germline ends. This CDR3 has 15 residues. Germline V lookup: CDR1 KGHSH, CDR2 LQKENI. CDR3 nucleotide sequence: TGTGCCAGCTCACCAGGGGGCGGCGGGTTCGCTGAAGCTTTCTTT. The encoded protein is CASSPGGGGFAEAFF.

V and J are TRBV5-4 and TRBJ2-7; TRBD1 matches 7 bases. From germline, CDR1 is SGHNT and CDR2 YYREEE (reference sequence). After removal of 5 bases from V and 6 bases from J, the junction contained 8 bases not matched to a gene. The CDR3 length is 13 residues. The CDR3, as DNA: TGTGCCAGCAGTCCCGGACAGGCAGGCGAGCAGTACTTC. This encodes CASSPGQAGEQYF.

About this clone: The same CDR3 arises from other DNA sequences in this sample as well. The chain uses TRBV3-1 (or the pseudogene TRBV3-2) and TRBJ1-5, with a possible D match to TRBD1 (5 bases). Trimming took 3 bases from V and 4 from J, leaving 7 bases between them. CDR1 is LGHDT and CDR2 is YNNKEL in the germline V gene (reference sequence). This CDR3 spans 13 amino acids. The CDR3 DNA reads TGTGCCAGCAGCCAGGGGGGGAATCAGCCCCAGCATTTT. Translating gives CASSQGGNQPQHF.

CDR3: CASSFQGVSEAFF. The DNA of the CDR3 is TGTGCCAGCAGCTTCCAGGGGGTTTCTGAAGCTTTCTTT. V and J are TRBV7-2 and TRBJ1-1, with TRBD1 matching 7 bases. V shed 3 bases, J shed 6 bases, and the junction held 4 bases outside the gene matches. The germline V gene encodes CDR1 SGHTA and CDR2 FQGNSA. The CDR3 is 13 residues long.

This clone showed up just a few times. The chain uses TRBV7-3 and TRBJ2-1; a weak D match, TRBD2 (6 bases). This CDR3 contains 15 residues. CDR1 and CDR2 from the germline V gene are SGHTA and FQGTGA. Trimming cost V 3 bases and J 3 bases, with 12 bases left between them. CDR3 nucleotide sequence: TGTGCCAGCAGCTTGATGGGGGGTCTCTACAATGAGCAGTTCTTC. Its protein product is CASSLMGGLYNEQFF.

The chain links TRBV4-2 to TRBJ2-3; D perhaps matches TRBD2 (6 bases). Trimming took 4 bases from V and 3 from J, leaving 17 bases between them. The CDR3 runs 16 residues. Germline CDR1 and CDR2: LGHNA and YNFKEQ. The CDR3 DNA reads TGTGCCAGCAGCCCCCCGGCGGGACTGGGAACAGATACGCAGTATTTT. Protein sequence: CASSPPAGLGTDTQYF.

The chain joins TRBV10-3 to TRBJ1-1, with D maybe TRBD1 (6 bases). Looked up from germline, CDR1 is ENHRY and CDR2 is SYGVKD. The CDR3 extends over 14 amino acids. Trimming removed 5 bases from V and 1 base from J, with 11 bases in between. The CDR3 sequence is CAISSTGTNTEAFF. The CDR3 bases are TGTGCCATCAGTTCGACAGGAACGAACACTGAAGCTTTCTTT.

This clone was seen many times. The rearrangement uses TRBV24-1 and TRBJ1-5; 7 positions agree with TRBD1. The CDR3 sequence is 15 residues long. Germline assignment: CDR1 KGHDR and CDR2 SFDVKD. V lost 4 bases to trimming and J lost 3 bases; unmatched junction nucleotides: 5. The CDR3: CATSDPGGDNQPQHF. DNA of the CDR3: TGTGCCACCAGTGACCCAGGGGGAGACAATCAGCCCCAGCATTTT.

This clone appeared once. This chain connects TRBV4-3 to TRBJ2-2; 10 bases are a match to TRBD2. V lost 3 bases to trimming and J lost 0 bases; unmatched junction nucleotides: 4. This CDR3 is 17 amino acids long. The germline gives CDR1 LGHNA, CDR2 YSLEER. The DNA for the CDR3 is TGCGCCAGCAGCCACCGACTAGCGGGTACGAACACCGGGGAGCTGTTTTTT. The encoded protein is CASSHRLAGTNTGELFF.

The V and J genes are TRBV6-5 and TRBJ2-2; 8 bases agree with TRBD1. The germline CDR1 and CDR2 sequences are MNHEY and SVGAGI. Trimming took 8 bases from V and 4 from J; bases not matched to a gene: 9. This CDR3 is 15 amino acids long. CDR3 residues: CASGTQGAGTGELFF. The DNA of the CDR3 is TGTGCCAGCGGAACCCAGGGGGCAGGCACCGGGGAGCTGTTTTTT.

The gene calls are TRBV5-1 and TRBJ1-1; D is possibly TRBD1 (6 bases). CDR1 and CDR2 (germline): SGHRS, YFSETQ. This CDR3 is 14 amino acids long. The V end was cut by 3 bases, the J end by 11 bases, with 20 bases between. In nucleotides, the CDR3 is TGCGCCAGCAGCTCCCAGACCAACAGGGAGGGCGCTTTCTTT. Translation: CASSSQTNREGAFF.

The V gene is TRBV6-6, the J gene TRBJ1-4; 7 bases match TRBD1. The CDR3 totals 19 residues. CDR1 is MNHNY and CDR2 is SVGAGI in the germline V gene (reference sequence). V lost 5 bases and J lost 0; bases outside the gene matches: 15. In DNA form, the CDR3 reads TGTGCCAGCAGTCTTGGGACATTGACAGGGCTCGCAACTAATGAAAAACTGTTTTTT. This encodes CASSLGTLTGLATNEKLFF.

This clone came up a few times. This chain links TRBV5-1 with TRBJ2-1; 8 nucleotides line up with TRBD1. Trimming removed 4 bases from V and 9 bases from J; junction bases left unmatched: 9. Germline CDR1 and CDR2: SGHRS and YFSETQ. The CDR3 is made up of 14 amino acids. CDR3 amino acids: CASSPGQGGSEQFF. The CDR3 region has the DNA TGCGCCAGCAGCCCAGGACAGGGTGGCAGTGAGCAGTTCTTC.

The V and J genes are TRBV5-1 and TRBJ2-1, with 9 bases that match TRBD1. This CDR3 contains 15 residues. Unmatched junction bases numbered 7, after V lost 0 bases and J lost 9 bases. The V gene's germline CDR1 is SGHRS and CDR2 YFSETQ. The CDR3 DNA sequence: TGCGCCAGCAGCTTGGTATTGACAGGGGGGAGTGAGCAGTTCTTC. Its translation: CASSLVLTGGSEQFF.

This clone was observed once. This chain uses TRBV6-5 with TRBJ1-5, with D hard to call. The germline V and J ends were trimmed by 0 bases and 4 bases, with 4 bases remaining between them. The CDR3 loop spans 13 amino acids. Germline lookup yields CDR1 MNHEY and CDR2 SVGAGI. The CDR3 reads CASSYSENQPQHF. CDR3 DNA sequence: TGTGCCAGCAGTTACTCAGAGAATCAGCCCCAGCATTTT.

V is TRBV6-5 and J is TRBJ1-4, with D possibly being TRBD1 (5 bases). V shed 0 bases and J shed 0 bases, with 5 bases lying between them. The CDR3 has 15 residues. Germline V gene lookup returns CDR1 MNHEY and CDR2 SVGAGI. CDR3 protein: CASSYSTATNEKLFF. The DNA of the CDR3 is TGTGCCAGCAGTTACTCGACAGCAACTAATGAAAAACTGTTTTTT.

The CDR3 region has the DNA TGTGCCAGCAGTTCGAGTGCGGGACCCTACGAGCAGTACTTC. Encoded protein: CASSSSAGPYEQYF. The chain combines TRBV6-5 with TRBJ2-7, with a tentative D call TRBD2 (6 bases). There are 14 residues in the CDR3. Per the germline V gene, CDR1 is MNHEY and CDR2 is SVGAGI. V was pared by 4 bases and J by 2 bases, with 12 bases between.

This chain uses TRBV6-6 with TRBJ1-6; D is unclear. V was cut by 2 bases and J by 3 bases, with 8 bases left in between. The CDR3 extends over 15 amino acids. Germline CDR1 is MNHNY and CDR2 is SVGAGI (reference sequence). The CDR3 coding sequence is TGTGCCAGCAGTTACGAGTCCCTCTATAATTCACCCCTCCACTTT. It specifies CASSYESLYNSPLHF.

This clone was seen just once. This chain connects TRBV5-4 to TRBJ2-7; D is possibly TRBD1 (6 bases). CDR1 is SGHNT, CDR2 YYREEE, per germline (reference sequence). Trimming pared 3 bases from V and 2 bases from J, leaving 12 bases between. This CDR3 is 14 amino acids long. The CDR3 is CASSSRQAAYEQYF. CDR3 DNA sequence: TGTGCCAGCAGCTCTCGACAGGCCGCCTACGAGCAGTACTTC. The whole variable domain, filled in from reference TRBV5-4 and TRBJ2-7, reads ETGVTQSPTHLIKTRGQQVTLRCSSQSGHNTVSWYQQALGQGPQFIFQYYREEENGRGNFPPRFSGLQFPNYSSELNVNALELDDSALYLCASSSRQAAYEQYFGPGTRLTVT.

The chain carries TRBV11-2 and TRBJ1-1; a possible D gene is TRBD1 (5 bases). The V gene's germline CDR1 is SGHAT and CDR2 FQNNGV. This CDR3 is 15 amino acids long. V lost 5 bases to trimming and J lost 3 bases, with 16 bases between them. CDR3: CASSQGTWGDTEAFF. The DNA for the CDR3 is TGTGCCAGCAGCCAAGGGACGTGGGGGGACACTGAAGCTTTCTTT.

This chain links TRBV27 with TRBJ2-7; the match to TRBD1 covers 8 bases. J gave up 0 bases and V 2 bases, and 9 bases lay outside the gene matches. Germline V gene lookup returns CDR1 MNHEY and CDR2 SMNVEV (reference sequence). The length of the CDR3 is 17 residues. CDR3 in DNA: TGTGCCAGCAGTTTAAGATATTGGGACAGGAGCTCCTACGAGCAGTACTTC. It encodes CASSLRYWDRSSYEQYF.

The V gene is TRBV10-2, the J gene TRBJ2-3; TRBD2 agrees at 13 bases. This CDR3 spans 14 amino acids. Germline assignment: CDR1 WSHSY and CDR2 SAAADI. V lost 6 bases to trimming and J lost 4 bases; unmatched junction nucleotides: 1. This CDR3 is CASRLAGGSDTQYF. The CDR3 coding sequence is TGCGCCAGCAGACTAGCGGGAGGGTCAGATACGCAGTATTTT.

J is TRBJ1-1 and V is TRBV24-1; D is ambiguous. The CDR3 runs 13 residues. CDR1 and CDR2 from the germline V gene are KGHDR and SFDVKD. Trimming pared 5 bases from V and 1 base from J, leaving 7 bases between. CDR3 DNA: TGTGCCACCAGTGTGGGAGAGAACACTGAAGCTTTCTTT. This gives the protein CATSVGENTEAFF.

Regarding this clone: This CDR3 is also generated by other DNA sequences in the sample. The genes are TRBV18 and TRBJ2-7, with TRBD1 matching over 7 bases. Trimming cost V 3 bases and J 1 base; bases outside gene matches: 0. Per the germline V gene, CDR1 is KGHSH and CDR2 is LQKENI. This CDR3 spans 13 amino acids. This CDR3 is CASSPGQSYEQYF. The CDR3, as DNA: TGTGCCAGCTCACCGGGACAGTCCTACGAGCAGTACTTC.

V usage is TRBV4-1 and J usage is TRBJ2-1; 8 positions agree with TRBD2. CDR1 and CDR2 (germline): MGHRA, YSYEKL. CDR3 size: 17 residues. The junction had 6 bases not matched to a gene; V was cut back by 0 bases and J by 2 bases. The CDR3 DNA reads TGCGCCAGCAGCCAAGATCGGGGCGGGGGGACCTACAATGAGCAGTTCTTC. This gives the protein CASSQDRGGGTYNEQFF.